This is a list of T cell receptor beta chains from one sample in a study of blood T cell repertoires in COVID-19. Here immunoSEQ multiplex PCR was the method, and the copy in TCRdb shows in-frame clones only, minus some. This sample has 100,000 to 150,000 clones, with roughly 90% found just once. The sample taken for sequencing was peripheral blood. These receptor sequences come from a man between 60 and 70 years old with COVID-19, enrolled during active disease. The CDR3 runs from the conserved cysteine through the conserved F or W. D genes are given only for firm matches. Size values are once, few and many counts, or a class for expanded clones, and some rows have none.

clone size: NA
J gene: TRBJ1-2
V gene: TRBV5-4
D gene: NA
CDR3 DNA: TGTGCCAGCAGCTTGGGACAGCGATATGGCTACACCTTC
CDR3 protein: CASSLGQRYGYTF

clone size: NA
J gene: TRBJ1-1
V gene: TRBV5-1
D gene: NA
CDR3 DNA: TGCGCCAGCAGTACAGCCGCGAGGAACACTGAAGCTTTCTTT
CDR3 protein: CASSTAARNTEAFF

clone size: NA
J gene: TRBJ1-1
V gene: TRBV5-1
D gene: NA
CDR3 DNA: TGCGCCAGCAGCTTGTCGGGGGGGATGAACACTGAAGCTTTCTTT
CDR3 protein: CASSLSGGMNTEAFF

clone size: NA
J gene: TRBJ2-1
V gene: TRBV2
D gene: TRBD1
CDR3 DNA: TGTGCCAGCACAGGGGGCTTCTACAATGAGCAGTTCTTC
CDR3 protein: CASTGGFYNEQFF

clone size: NA
J gene: TRBJ1-2
V gene: TRBV6-1
D gene: TRBD1
CDR3 DNA: TGTGCCAGCAGTGCAACCGACAGGGCTTCTAACTATGGCTACACCTTC
CDR3 protein: CASSATDRASNYGYTF

clone size: NA
J gene: TRBJ2-2
V gene: TRBV23-1
D gene: TRBD1
CDR3 DNA: TGCGCCAGCAGTCGCGAGGACAGGGAAACCGGGGAGCTGTTTTTT
CDR3 protein: CASSREDRETGELFF

clone size: NA
J gene: TRBJ1-6
V gene: TRBV30
D gene: NA
CDR3 DNA: TGTGCCTGGAGTGTAGCGTCACCCCTCCACTTT
CDR3 protein: CAWSVASPLHF

clone size: NA
J gene: TRBJ1-2
V gene: TRBV7-2
D gene: NA
CDR3 DNA: TGTGCCAGCAGCTTACCGGGACTGAACTATGGCTACACCTTC
CDR3 protein: CASSLPGLNYGYTF

clone size: once
J gene: TRBJ2-7
V gene: TRBV29-1
D gene: TRBD1
CDR3 DNA: TGCAGCGGTGAGATCCGGGACAGGGGAAAGTACGAGCAGTACTTC
CDR3 protein: CSGEIRDRGKYEQYF

clone size: NA
J gene: TRBJ2-5
V gene: TRBV9
D gene: NA
CDR3 DNA: TGTGCCAGCAGCGTGGTCGAGCTAGGTGAGACCCAGTACTTC
CDR3 protein: CASSVVELGETQYF

clone size: once
J gene: TRBJ2-5
V gene: TRBV11-3
D gene: TRBD2
CDR3 DNA: TGTGCCAGCAGCTTAGTGTCTAGCGGGGGACAAGAGACCCAGTACTTC
CDR3 protein: CASSLVSSGGQETQYF

clone size: NA
J gene: TRBJ1-2
V gene: TRBV5-4
D gene: NA
CDR3 DNA: TGTGCCAGCAGCTTGACGGGGATAGGGGGCTACACCTTC
CDR3 protein: CASSLTGIGGYTF

clone size: NA
J gene: TRBJ2-7
V gene: TRBV30
D gene: NA
CDR3 DNA: TGTGCCTGGAGTGTGAAGAGGTTATTCTACGAGCAGTACTTC
CDR3 protein: CAWSVKRLFYEQYF

clone size: NA
J gene: TRBJ2-3
V gene: TRBV9
D gene: TRBD2
CDR3 DNA: TGTGCCAGCAGCGTAGGGAAGCGGGGGTCAGATACGCAGTATTTT
CDR3 protein: CASSVGKRGSDTQYF

clone size: NA
J gene: TRBJ1-4
V gene: TRBV10-3
D gene: NA
CDR3 DNA: TGTGCCATCAGTGGTACAGATGAAAAACTGTTTTTT
CDR3 protein: CAISGTDEKLFF

clone size: NA
J gene: TRBJ1-4
V gene: TRBV19
D gene: NA
CDR3 DNA: TGTGCCAGTAGCCGGGACACCCTTTACGGTAATGAAAAACTGTTTTTT
CDR3 protein: CASSRDTLYGNEKLFF

clone size: NA
J gene: TRBJ2-2
V gene: TRBV6-2/TRBV6-3
D gene: TRBD2
CDR3 DNA: TGTGCCAGCAGCCCAGGACTAGCGGGGGGGCTTTCTTTTGTCTCCGAAGACACCGGGGAGCTGTTTTTT
CDR3 protein: CASSPGLAGGLSFVSEDTGELFF

clone size: once
J gene: TRBJ2-1
V gene: TRBV11-2
D gene: TRBD2
CDR3 DNA: TGTGCCAGCAGCCCGGGGGGGTCCTACAATGAGCAGTTCTTC
CDR3 protein: CASSPGGSYNEQFF

clone size: NA
J gene: TRBJ1-4
V gene: TRBV9
D gene: NA
CDR3 DNA: TGTGCCAGCAGCGTAGACGCAGGGGTCAATGAAAAACTGTTTTTT
CDR3 protein: CASSVDAGVNEKLFF

clone size: NA
J gene: TRBJ2-5
V gene: TRBV7-8
D gene: NA
CDR3 DNA: TGTGCCAGCAGCTTAGGGGGCAGGGGAGTAAGAGGAGAGACCCAGTACTTC
CDR3 protein: CASSLGGRGVRGETQYF

clone size: NA
J gene: TRBJ2-1
V gene: TRBV7-2
D gene: TRBD1
CDR3 DNA: TGTGCCAGCAGGAGGACAGGGCCGTCCAGTGAGCAGTTCTTC
CDR3 protein: CASRRTGPSSEQFF

clone size: NA
J gene: TRBJ1-2
V gene: TRBV10-3
D gene: NA
CDR3 DNA: TGTGCCATCAGTTCCCCCAGGGGTACGGACTATGGCTACACCTTC
CDR3 protein: CAISSPRGTDYGYTF

clone size: NA
J gene: TRBJ1-2
V gene: TRBV6-5
D gene: TRBD1
CDR3 DNA: TGTGCCAGCAGCGAGGGACAGGGCTATGGCTACACCTTC
CDR3 protein: CASSEGQGYGYTF

clone size: NA
J gene: TRBJ2-7
V gene: TRBV24-1
D gene: TRBD1
CDR3 DNA: TGTGCCACCAGTGATGCTGGGGACAGGGGGAGGTACGAGCAGTACTTC
CDR3 protein: CATSDAGDRGRYEQYF

clone size: few
J gene: TRBJ1-2
V gene: TRBV7-3
D gene: NA
CDR3 DNA: TGTGCCAGCAGCTTAAACAGGGAAGGGAGCTACACCTTC
CDR3 protein: CASSLNREGSYTF